Below, 6 T cell receptor beta chains from the same sample are listed, as sequenced in a study of T cell clusters in autoimmune cytopenias. Roughly 38,000 genome equivalents of blood DNA were amplified for TRB. TRB rearrangements were amplified by touch-down multiplex PCR with mixed TRB-A/B primers. TCRdb processed the multiplex PCR reads again and assigns one entry to each CDR3 protein, with no DNA. The sample's table shows about 5,000 distinct CDR3 sequences. The sequencing input was peripheral blood. These TCRs come from a human donor with an autoimmune cytopenia or autoimmune hepatitis (not recorded which).

This clonotype registers medium-sized (0.01 to 0.1%) by frequency. This chain uses TRBV27 with TRBJ1-1. CDR1 and CDR2 from the germline V gene are MNHEY and SMNVEV (reference sequence). The CDR3 runs to 13 residues. This CDR3 is CASSFALTAEAFF.

Frequency places this clonotype as medium-sized. This chain joins TRBV18 and TRBJ2-6. The length of the CDR3 is 15 residues. Germline V gene data show CDR1 as KGHSH and CDR2 as LQKENI. The CDR3 sequence: CASSPNSNGANVLTF.

The chain carries TRBV24-1 and TRBJ2-3; the D call of TRBD1 rests on TCRdb alone, since no DNA is present to check it. The length of the CDR3 is 13 residues. Germline V CDR1 and CDR2: KGHDR, SFDVKD. This CDR3 reads CATIRARGDTQYF.

Frequency places this clonotype as medium-sized. This chain links TRBV29-1 with TRBJ2-3; TCRdb picks TRBD2, but there is no DNA to check that call. The CDR3 extends over 13 amino acids. In germline, CDR1 is SQVTM, CDR2 ANQGSEA. The CDR3 loop reads CSVSGGGWDTQYF.

The chain has TRBV6-1 and TRBJ1-1. The CDR3 length is 17 residues. The germline gives CDR1 MNHNS, CDR2 SASEGT. The CDR3 reads CASSDYSLRDTGIGAFF.

This clonotype is deemed medium-sized (0.01 to 0.1%) by its frequency. The chain is built from TRBV6-1 and TRBJ2-5. Germline V gene sequence: CDR1 MNHNS, CDR2 SASEGT. This CDR3 contains 11 residues. The chain's CDR3 is CASSAQETQYF.